Shown below are 13 T cell receptor delta chains from a single sample sequenced in a study of gamma-delta T cells after stem cell transplantation. TCRdb processed the RT-PCR reads again with the CATT caller. The table includes around 13,000 delta-chain clones, about 34% detected once. The sequencing sample was made of gamma-delta T cells. The source is a human donor. It is not recorded whose cells these are; they may come from a transplant donor.

Regarding this clone: Other DNA sequences in the sample encode the same CDR3. The chain is built from TRDV1 and TRDJ3, with D possibly being TRDD3 (5 bases). Germline CDR1 and CDR2: TSWWSYY and QGS. This CDR3 has 20 residues. Trimming took 0 bases from V and 2 from J, leaving 17 bases between them. This CDR3 reads CALGELVFVGGTWDTRQMFF. The DNA for the CDR3 is TGTGCTCTTGGGGAACTAGTTTTCGTAGGGGGTACCTGGGACACCCGACAGATGTTTTTC.

This clone came up a few times. V is TRDV2 and J is TRDJ1; perhaps TRDD3 as D (5 bases). There are 14 residues in the CDR3. V lost 3 bases, J lost 4 bases, and 14 bases lay in between. The germline V gene encodes CDR1 GEAIGNYY and CDR2 EKD. The CDR3, as DNA: TGTGCCTGTGACGCCGGAGGGATTCTCGATAAACTCATCTTT. Translated: CACDAGGILDKLIF.

The J gene is TRDJ3, the V gene TRDV2; the match to TRDD3 covers 8 bases. The germline CDR1 and CDR2 sequences are GEAIGNYY and EKD. V lost 0 bases and J lost 0; bases outside the gene matches: 9. CDR3 length equals 20 residues. CDR3 protein: CACDTGRGDRSSWDTRQMFF. For the CDR3, the DNA is TGTGCCTGTGACACCGGAAGGGGGGATAGGAGCTCCTGGGACACCCGACAGATGTTTTTC.

In this sample, this clone turned up once. One end of the junction fails to match germline, which may point to a read error. The chain links TRDV2 to TRDJ3; D is perhaps TRDD3 (5 bases). The length of the CDR3 is 20 residues. CDR1 and CDR2 from the germline V gene are GEAIGNYY and EKD. CDR3 region: CACDTSWFWTMSWDTRQMFF. CDR3 coding DNA: TGTGCCTGTGACACATCTTGGTTCTGGACTATGTCCTGGGACACCCGCCAGATGTTTTTC.

A note on this clone: The junction departs from the called germline gene at one end, perhaps through a read error. Distinct nucleotide sequences in the sample also encode this CDR3. The V and J genes are TRDV2 and TRDJ3; 9 nucleotides match TRDD3. This CDR3 is built from 20 residues. Germline CDR1 and CDR2: GEAIGNYY and EKD. As DNA, the CDR3 is TGTGCCTGTGACACCGTACTGGGGGACCCCAGCTCCTGTGACACCCGCCAGATGTTTTTC. It yields the protein CACDTVLGDPSSCDTRQMFF.

Only a few counts were recorded for this clone. The DNA is omitted, as the CDR3 cannot be located on it reliably, and the CDR3 follows TCRdb's listing. This chain uses TRDV3 with TRDJ1; the table's D call, TRDD3, has no DNA check behind it. The CDR3 numbers 14 amino acids, ends counted. Germline-derived CDR1 and CDR2 are TVYSNPD and GDNSRS (reference sequence). CDR3: CAFGTGGYEGKLIF.

The rearrangement uses TRDV1 and TRDJ1; D gene unclear. Germline V gene data show CDR1 as TSWWSYY and CDR2 as QGS. The ends were cut back, 0 bases at V and 0 bases at J, with 11 bases in the middle. The CDR3 covers 16 residues. CDR3 sequence reads: CALGELSPLYTDKLIF. DNA of the CDR3: TGTGCTCTTGGGGAACTATCGCCTTTGTACACCGATAAACTCATCTTT.

The rearrangement joins TRDV3 to TRDJ1, with TRDD2 as a possible D gene (7 bases). V lost 2 bases to trimming and J lost 1 base, with 41 bases between them. From germline, CDR1 is TVYSNPD and CDR2 GDNSRS (reference sequence). The CDR3 runs 23 residues. DNA for the CDR3: TGTGCCTTTTCAAGGCCTTCCTTGCACTGGTGGATACCGGGTAACGAGTCCACCGATAAACTCATCTTT. Protein sequence: CAFSRPSLHWWIPGNESTDKLIF. Complete variable domain (other parts from reference TRDV3 and TRDJ1): CDKVTQSSPDQTVASGSEVVLLCTYDTVYSNPDLFWYRIRPDYSFQFVFYGDNSRSEGADFTQGRFSVKHILTQKAFHLVISPVRTEDSATYYCAFSRPSLHWWIPGNESTDKLIFGKGTRVTVEP.

J is TRDJ1 and V is TRDV1, with 13 bases fitting TRDD3. V shed 2 bases and J 4 bases; nucleotides not matched to a gene: 22. The CDR3 loop spans 22 amino acids. CDR1 is TSWWSYY, CDR2 QGS, per germline. The CDR3 nucleotides read TGTGCTCTTGGGGAAATAGGGACTTCCTCCGGACTGGGGGATACGATGAGCGATAAACTCATCTTT. It encodes CALGEIGTSSGLGDTMSDKLIF.

The rearrangement uses TRDV2 and TRDJ3; 12 bases agree with TRDD3. V gave up 2 bases and J gave up 2 bases; unmatched junction bases: 6. CDR1 GEAIGNYY and CDR2 EKD come from the germline V gene. The CDR3 covers 19 residues. CDR3 sequence: CACDILGDTQPWDTRQMFF. The CDR3 DNA reads as TGTGCCTGTGACATACTGGGGGATACTCAACCCTGGGACACCCGACAGATGTTTTTC.

Comment on this clone: The same CDR3 is also encoded by other DNA sequences in this sample. This sequence joins TRDV2 and TRDJ1; the D gene is possibly TRDD3 (6 bases). The CDR3 extends over 15 amino acids. Germline V gene sequence: CDR1 GEAIGNYY, CDR2 EKD. V was clipped by 8 bases and J by 12 bases, with 30 bases between them. The CDR3 sequence: CAFSRILLQEGTFIF. In DNA, the CDR3 is TGTGCCTTTTCTCGGATACTACTGCAAGAAGGGACATTCATCTTT.

The chain recombines TRDV2 with TRDJ3; 11 bases line up with TRDD3. The trim removed 3 bases at V and 2 bases at J, leaving 5 bases unmatched. The CDR3 sequence is 18 residues long. Germline loops: CDR1 GEAIGNYY, CDR2 EKD. The CDR3 is CACDPGLGDTWDTRQMFF. The CDR3 DNA reads as TGTGCCTGTGACCCAGGACTGGGGGATACCTGGGACACCCGACAGATGTTTTTC.

Only one count was recorded for this clone. The junction and the germline gene differ at one end; a read error may be behind it. V gene TRDV3 combines with J gene TRDJ1; a possible D gene is TRDD2 (5 bases). CDR3 length equals 12 residues. The V gene's germline CDR1 is TVYSNPD and CDR2 GDNSRS (reference sequence). For the CDR3, the DNA is TGTGCCTTTATGTTCCTCACCGATAACCTCATCTTT. This encodes CAFMFLTDNLIF.